This TCR beta chain was identified in a study of CD8 T cells in ankylosing spondylitis. General observations from the study: Blood from ankylosing spondylitis patients appeared to carry a characteristic roughly 8-variant TCR beta motif.

Trimming cost V 6 bases and J 0 bases, with 14 bases left between them. The length of the CDR3 is 15 residues. A few counts support this clonotype. Its specificity is unknown. TCRdb reprocessed the 5' RACE reads with MiXCR, giving one entry per CDR3 protein. The sample has 290,000 or so distinct CDR3 sequences; about a fifth are singletons. The sequence was collected from a female donor with ankylosing spondylitis or in good health (not recorded which). The rearrangement joins TRBV12-3 or TRBV12-4 to TRBJ1-2, with a tentative D call TRBD1 (6 bases). The source material was blood, either unsorted or a sorted T cell fraction (not recorded which). In DNA, the CDR3 is TGTGCCAGCAGGATACAGGGACGGGCTAACTATGGCTACACCTTC. This codes for CASRIQGRANYGYTF.